The next 31 T cell receptor beta chains were all read from a single sample in a study of shared clonotypes between healthy human individuals. Profiled with immunoSEQ multiplex PCR; TCRdb holds only in-frame clones, not every one. The sample contains roughly 760,000 clones, about 74% of which appear only once. The sample was memory CD4+ T cells sorted from blood. Subset reported: CD45RA-negative fraction. The receptors come from a woman aged 25 to 45 in good health.

About this clone itself: One end of the junction varies from germline; a read error may be responsible. The chain has TRBV19 and TRBJ2-2; D is possibly TRBD2 (6 bases). This CDR3 contains 15 residues. Germline V gives CDR1 LNHDA, CDR2 SQIVND (reference sequence). CDR3: CASSMTGEFTRELFF. The CDR3 nucleotides are TGTGCCAGTAGTATGACGGGAGAATTCACCCGGGAGCTGTTTTTT. Full variable domain (rest looked up from reference TRBV19 and TRBJ2-2): DGGITQSPKYLFRKEGQNVTLSCEQNLNHDAMYWYRQDPGQGLRLIYYSQIVNDFQKGDIAEGYSVSREKKESFPLTVTSAQKNPTAFYLCASSMTGEFTRELFFGEGSRLTVL.

The gene calls are TRBV29-1 and TRBJ2-5; 7 nucleotides align to TRBD2. The ends lost 6 bases at V and 4 bases at J; junction bases unmatched: 5. CDR3 size: 12 residues. The germline CDR1 and CDR2 sequences are SQVTM and ANQGSEA. This CDR3 is CSVDGTIETQYF. The CDR3 DNA reads TGCAGCGTGGACGGGACTATAGAGACCCAGTACTTC.

In its sample, this clone was seen a few times. The V and J genes are TRBV5-1 and TRBJ2-4; TRBD2 is a possible D gene (5 bases). V gave up 3 bases and J gave up 7 bases, with 11 bases separating them. Looked up from germline, CDR1 is SGHRS and CDR2 is YFSETQ. This CDR3 contains 13 residues. CDR3 sequence reads: CASSSGVGNIQYF. CDR3 nucleotides: TGCGCCAGCAGCTCCGGGGTGGGTAACATTCAGTACTTC.

This rearrangement joins TRBV10-3 to TRBJ2-7; 8 positions match TRBD2. The CDR3 runs to 14 residues. J gave up 4 bases and V 3 bases, and 5 bases lay outside the gene matches. Germline-derived CDR1 and CDR2 are ENHRY and SYGVKD. The CDR3 coding sequence is TGTGCCATCAGTGATTCCGGGAGGGGATACGAGCAGTACTTC. It is translated as CAISDSGRGYEQYF.

This clone is a singleton in its sample. The chain is built from TRBV5-1 and TRBJ1-1; the D is unclear. Germline V gene data show CDR1 as SGHRS and CDR2 as YFSETQ. The V end was cut by 6 bases, the J end by 1 base, with 10 bases between. The CDR3 covers 13 residues. The chain's CDR3 is CASNLGSNTEAFF. The DNA for the CDR3 is TGCGCCAGCAATTTGGGATCGAACACTGAAGCTTTCTTT.

To note about this clone: The sample carries other DNA sequences with the same CDR3. The chain uses TRBV9 and TRBJ2-7, with 12 bases identical to TRBD2. V gave up 2 bases and J gave up 1 base; unmatched junction bases: 1. The germline V gene has CDR1 SGDLS and CDR2 YYNGEE. The CDR3 spans 15 residues. CDR3 sequence reads: CASSVGLAGSYEQYF. CDR3 nucleotides: TGTGCCAGCAGCGTGGGACTAGCGGGTTCCTACGAGCAGTACTTC.

The V and J genes are TRBV7-7 and TRBJ1-4; 7 nucleotides align to TRBD1. The V gene end was trimmed by 4 bases and the J gene end by 4 bases; junction bases not matched to a gene: 18. The CDR3 spans 19 residues. The V gene's germline CDR1 is SSHAT and CDR2 FNYEAQ (reference sequence). The CDR3 region has the DNA TGTGCCAGCAGCTCGAACCCGAAGAAGAAACAGGGGATTAATGAAAAACTGTTTTTT. This codes for CASSSNPKKKQGINEKLFF.

This clone has a single count. This sequence joins TRBV7-9 and TRBJ2-7; possible D gene TRBD1, 6 bases. The V and J ends lost 5 bases and 0 bases respectively, with 8 bases between them. Per germline, CDR1 SEHNR and CDR2 FQNEAQ (reference sequence). CDR3 length: 13 residues. This chain's CDR3 is CASSRDISYEQYF. The CDR3 DNA sequence: TGTGCCAGCAGCCGGGACATCTCCTACGAGCAGTACTTC. Full variable domain (remainder filled in from reference TRBV7-9 and TRBJ2-7): DTGVSQNPRHKITKRGQNVTFRCDPISEHNRLYWYRQTLGQGPEFLTYFQNEAQLEKSRLLSDRFSAERPKGSFSTLEIQRTEQGDSAMYLCASSRDISYEQYFGPGTRLTVT.

V and J are TRBV7-4 and TRBJ2-7; 7 bases fit TRBD1. V trimming: 5 bases; J trimming: 4 bases; junction bases outside the gene matches: 8. CDR1 and CDR2 from the germline V gene are SGHVT and SQSDAQ. This CDR3 is built from 14 residues. CDR3 amino acids: CASSIPDRKYEQYF. CDR3 bases: TGTGCCAGCAGCATCCCGGACAGGAAATACGAGCAGTACTTC.

The rearrangement links TRBV11-2 to TRBJ2-5, with a possible D match to TRBD2 (6 bases). The V end lost 5 bases, the J end lost 5 bases, and 12 bases lay between the germline ends. CDR1 is SGHAT, CDR2 FQNNGV, per germline. The CDR3 extends over 13 amino acids. As DNA, the CDR3 is TGTGCCAGCAGCCCACCCGCGGGGGAGACCCAGTACTTC. Its protein is CASSPPAGETQYF.

This clone was recorded only once. The J gene is TRBJ2-2, the V gene TRBV5-6; the D is unclear. This CDR3 is 11 amino acids long. Germline CDR1 and CDR2: SGHDT and YYEEEE. The V and J ends lost 0 bases and 9 bases respectively, with 3 bases between them. CDR3 loop: CASSLERELFF. CDR3 sequence (DNA): TGTGCCAGCAGCTTGGAACGGGAGCTGTTTTTT.

The chain is built from TRBV18 and TRBJ2-7; D perhaps matches TRBD1 (6 bases). The CDR3 consists of 16 residues. The germline gives CDR1 KGHSH, CDR2 LQKENI. With 0 bases removed from V and 6 bases from J, the gap between germline ends came to 18 bases. The CDR3, as DNA: TGTGCCAGCTCACCACCGACGACAGGAGCGTTTAGCGAGCAGTACTTC. Residues: CASSPPTTGAFSEQYF.

The chain uses TRBV11-2 and TRBJ2-7, with D tentatively TRBD1 (6 bases). CDR1 is SGHAT, CDR2 FQNNGV, per germline. V was pared by 5 bases and J by 5 bases, with 16 bases between. This CDR3 region has 14 residues. The CDR3 DNA sequence: TGTGCCAGCAGCCCGGAGCCGGGACACAACGAGCAGTACTTC. It is translated as CASSPEPGHNEQYF. The whole variable domain, filled in from reference TRBV11-2 and TRBJ2-7, reads EAGVAQSPRYKIIEKRQSVAFWCNPISGHATLYWYQQILGQGPKLLIQFQNNGVVDDSQLPKDRFSAERLKGVDSTLKIQPAKLEDSAVYLCASSPEPGHNEQYFGPGTRLTVT.

This chain joins TRBV5-1 and TRBJ2-7; maybe TRBD1 (5 bases). The CDR3 is made up of 14 amino acids. Germline CDR1 is SGHRS and CDR2 is YFSETQ. V was trimmed by 2 bases and J by 6 bases, leaving 15 bases between them. The CDR3 protein is CASSFGQRGSEQYF. Here the CDR3 DNA reads TGCGCCAGCAGCTTTGGGCAAAGGGGCTCCGAGCAGTACTTC. The whole variable domain, filled in from reference TRBV5-1 and TRBJ2-7, reads KAGVTQTPRYLIKTRGQQVTLSCSPISGHRSVSWYQQTPGQGLQFLFEYFSETQRNKGNFPGRFSGRQFSNSRSEMNVSTLELGDSALYLCASSFGQRGSEQYFGPGTRLTVT.

The V and J genes are TRBV7-6 and TRBJ2-1; 10 positions match TRBD1. This CDR3 contains 16 residues. Losses at the gene ends were 4 bases for V and 1 base for J; bases not matched to a gene: 4. CDR1 is SGHVS, CDR2 FNYEAQ, per germline. The CDR3 reads CASSSRTGGSYNEQFF. Here the CDR3 DNA reads TGTGCCAGCAGCTCCAGGACAGGGGGGTCCTACAATGAGCAGTTCTTC.

This clone was seen only a few times. This chain links TRBV18 with TRBJ2-2; TRBD2 agrees at 11 bases. The germline V gene encodes CDR1 KGHSH and CDR2 LQKENI. V gave up 2 bases and J gave up 3 bases; unmatched junction bases: 11. This CDR3 contains 19 residues. This CDR3 reads CASSPGLAGNVMYTGELFF. The CDR3 bases are TGTGCCAGCTCACCAGGACTAGCGGGCAACGTTATGTACACCGGGGAGCTGTTTTTT.

This chain connects TRBV7-9 to TRBJ2-1; D is unresolved. Germline lookup yields CDR1 SEHNR and CDR2 FQNEAQ (reference sequence). The CDR3 extends over 12 amino acids. Trimming left V 5 bases short and J 7 bases short, with 9 bases between. In DNA form, the CDR3 reads TGTGCCAGCAGCCCCCTAGTGAATGAGCAGTTCTTC. Translating gives CASSPLVNEQFF.

As for this clone: Different DNA sequences within this sample yield the same CDR3. The chain joins TRBV9 to TRBJ2-7, with 10 bases aligning to TRBD1. This CDR3 is 14 amino acids long. Germline V gene lookup returns CDR1 SGDLS and CDR2 YYNGEE. V lost 0 bases to trimming and J lost 4 bases; unmatched junction nucleotides: 1. The CDR3 DNA sequence: TGTGCCAGCAGCGTAGGACAGGGGGCTTACGAGCAGTACTTC. Protein: CASSVGQGAYEQYF.

This chain links TRBV6-5 with TRBJ1-1, with TRBD1 as a possible D gene (5 bases). There are 14 residues in the CDR3. From germline, CDR1 is MNHEY and CDR2 SVGAGI. V was shortened by 7 bases and J by 2 bases, with 14 bases between the two germline ends. CDR3 in amino acids: CASKAGLTNTEAFF. In nucleotides, the CDR3 is TGTGCCAGCAAGGCGGGGCTAACTAACACTGAAGCTTTCTTT.

In its sample, this clone was seen once. A far larger clone differs by one base, so this is likely a read error. The same CDR3 also results from other DNA sequences found in this sample. This chain links TRBV7-9 with TRBJ2-1; 10 nucleotides match TRBD2. CDR1 and CDR2 (germline): SEHNR, FQNEAQ (reference sequence). The V segment lost 6 bases and the J segment 4 bases; nucleotides outside the gene matches: 6. The CDR3 is made up of 15 amino acids. This CDR3 is CASSSTLAGYNEQFF. The CDR3 region has the DNA TGTGCCAGCAGTTCTACACTAGCGGGATACAATGAGCAGTTCTTC.

The V and J genes are TRBV11-2 and TRBJ2-1; no clear D gene. The V and J ends lost 5 bases and 8 bases respectively, with 7 bases between them. The CDR3 has 11 amino acids. CDR1 is SGHAT and CDR2 is FQNNGV in the germline V gene. Written as DNA, the CDR3 is TGTGCCAGCAGCCCGTACGATGAGCAGTTCTTC. It codes for CASSPYDEQFF.

This clone was counted many times. The rearrangement joins TRBV15 to TRBJ2-3; unclear D gene. Germline V gives CDR1 LNHNV, CDR2 YYDKDF (reference sequence). There are 13 residues in the CDR3. V lost 5 bases, J lost 8 bases, and 14 bases lay in between. CDR3 protein: CATSPSGVGTQYF. The CDR3 DNA reads as TGTGCCACCAGCCCCTCTGGGGTTGGTACGCAGTATTTT.

The chain employs TRBV5-1 and TRBJ1-1, with 7 bases that match TRBD1. The CDR3 sequence is 11 residues long. The V gene end was trimmed by 3 bases and the J gene end by 11 bases; junction bases not matched to a gene: 4. Per the germline V gene, CDR1 is SGHRS and CDR2 is YFSETQ. The CDR3 spells CASSSDRAAFF. DNA of the CDR3: TGCGCCAGCAGCTCAGACAGGGCGGCTTTCTTT.

The chain carries TRBV30 and TRBJ2-3; TRBD2 matches at 11 bases. Germline-derived CDR1 and CDR2 are GTSNPN and SVGIG (reference sequence). V gave up 2 bases and J gave up 1 base; unmatched junction bases: 5. There are 16 residues in the CDR3. This CDR3 is CAWSSLAGVGTDTQYF. The CDR3 DNA sequence: TGTGCCTGGAGTTCACTAGCGGGAGTTGGCACAGATACGCAGTATTTT.

V is TRBV11-2 and J is TRBJ2-3; perhaps TRBD2 as D (6 bases). CDR3 size: 13 residues. Between the trimmed V and J ends, which lost 5 bases and 6 bases, there was a span of 12 bases. The germline V gene encodes CDR1 SGHAT and CDR2 FQNNGV. This CDR3 reads CASSLGLPDTQYF. CDR3 in DNA: TGTGCCAGCAGCCTGGGACTCCCGGATACGCAGTATTTT.

There are a few counts of this clone. The rearrangement uses TRBV10-3 and TRBJ2-3; 8 nucleotides line up with TRBD2. Looked up from germline, CDR1 is ENHRY and CDR2 is SYGVKD. The CDR3 runs to 16 residues. With 0 bases clipped from V and 4 bases from J, the junction kept 6 bases outside the gene matches. The CDR3 reads CAISESLSAGADTQYF. CDR3 nucleotide sequence: TGTGCCATCAGTGAGTCCTTATCAGCGGGAGCAGATACGCAGTATTTT.

This chain connects TRBV4-1 to TRBJ1-2, with 7 bases that match TRBD1. The trim removed 3 bases at V and 4 bases at J, leaving 5 bases unmatched. Germline values: CDR1 MGHRA, CDR2 YSYEKL. The CDR3 sequence is 14 residues long. In DNA, the CDR3 is TGCGCCAGCAGCCATTGGACAGGCGCCTATGGCTACACCTTC. Its protein is CASSHWTGAYGYTF.

V is TRBV10-3 and J is TRBJ2-7, with D uncertain. Germline V gene sequence: CDR1 ENHRY, CDR2 SYGVKD. The CDR3 extends over 13 amino acids. With 3 bases removed from V and 3 bases from J, the gap between germline ends came to 9 bases. The CDR3 reads CAISEGDSYEQYF. Written as DNA, the CDR3 is TGTGCCATCAGTGAAGGTGATAGCTACGAGCAGTACTTC.

The chain carries TRBV6-5 and TRBJ2-5, with a weak D call TRBD1 (6 bases). The DNA end is more similar to TRBJ2-7, so the J call may be wrong. CDR1 and CDR2 (germline): MNHEY, SVGAGI. This CDR3 region has 15 residues. CDR3 bases: TGTGCCAGCAGTAACAACAGGGACACAGTCTACGAGCAGTACTTC. This sequence encodes CASSNNRDTVYEQYF.

The V and J genes are TRBV7-3 and TRBJ2-1; perhaps TRBD2 as D (6 bases). The germline V gene encodes CDR1 SGHTA and CDR2 FQGTGA. This CDR3 contains 16 residues. V was cut by 4 bases and J by 6 bases, with 19 bases left in between. CDR3 amino acids: CASSSGLAEGLNEQFF. Here the CDR3 DNA reads TGTGCCAGCAGCTCAGGGCTGGCGGAGGGCCTCAATGAGCAGTTCTTC.

The V and J genes are TRBV7-9 and TRBJ1-5; D remains ambiguous. Trimming pared 5 bases from V and 5 bases from J, leaving 16 bases between. Germline CDR1 reads SEHNR; CDR2 reads FQNEAQ (reference sequence). CDR3 length: 15 residues. The CDR3 region has the DNA TGTGCCAGCAGCCCCGGACTGTCGGTGGATCAGCCCCAGCATTTT. Its translation is CASSPGLSVDQPQHF.